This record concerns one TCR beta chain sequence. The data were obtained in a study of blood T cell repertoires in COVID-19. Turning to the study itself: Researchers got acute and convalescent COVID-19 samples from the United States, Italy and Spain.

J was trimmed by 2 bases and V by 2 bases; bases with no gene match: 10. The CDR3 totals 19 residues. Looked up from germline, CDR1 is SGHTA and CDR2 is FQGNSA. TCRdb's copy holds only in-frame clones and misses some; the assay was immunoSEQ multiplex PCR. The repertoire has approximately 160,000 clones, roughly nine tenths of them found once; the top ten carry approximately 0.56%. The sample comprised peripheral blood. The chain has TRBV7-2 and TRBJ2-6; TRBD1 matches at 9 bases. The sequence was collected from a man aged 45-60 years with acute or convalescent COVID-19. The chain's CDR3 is CASSLNGGQGVTGANVLTF. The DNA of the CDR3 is TGTGCCAGCAGCTTAAACGGGGGACAGGGCGTAACTGGGGCCAACGTCCTGACTTTC.